This T cell receptor beta chain was identified during a study of identical twins. This clonotype appeared a few times. Its antigen is undetermined. Each donor (without exception) was a healthy Caucasian. Study observations and caveats: The study found that models underestimated out-of-frame TCR alpha sharing in monozygotic twins. A lower insertion count was a feature of abundant cord blood beta clonotypes, with no such feature in memory repertoires.

CDR1 and CDR2 from the germline V gene are SGHVS and FQNEAQ. There are 11 residues in the CDR3. Trimming stripped 5 bases from V and 2 bases from J, with 4 bases between. Template switching (which added a universal primer site) was used, and cDNA carried unique molecular identifiers. One entry per CDR3 protein, called by TCRdb with MiXCR from the 5' RACE reads. The repertoire holds 400,000 or so distinct CDR3 sequences, with 8.5% to 10% as singletons. The sample comprised naive T cells sorted from blood. The gene calls are TRBV7-8 and TRBJ2-7; D unclear. The clonotype originates from a woman in her 50s in good health. CDR3 residues: CASSTPYEQYF. Written as DNA, the CDR3 is TGTGCCAGCAGCACCCCCTACGAGCAGTACTTC.